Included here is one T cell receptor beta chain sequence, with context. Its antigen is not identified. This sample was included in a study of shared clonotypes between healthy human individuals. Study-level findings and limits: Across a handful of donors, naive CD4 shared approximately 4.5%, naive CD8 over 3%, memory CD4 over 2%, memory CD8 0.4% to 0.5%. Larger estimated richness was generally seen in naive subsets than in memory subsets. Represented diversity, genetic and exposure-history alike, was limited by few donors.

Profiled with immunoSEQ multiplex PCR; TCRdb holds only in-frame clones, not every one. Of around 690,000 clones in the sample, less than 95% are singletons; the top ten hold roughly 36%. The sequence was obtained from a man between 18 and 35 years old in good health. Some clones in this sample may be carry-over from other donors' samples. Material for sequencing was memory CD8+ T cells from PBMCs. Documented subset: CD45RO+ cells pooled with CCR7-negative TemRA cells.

The CDR3 bases are TGTGCCAGCAGCCCACGACTAGCGGGAGTATCCGGGGAGCTGTTTTTT. Protein: CASSPRLAGVSGELFF. The chain couples TRBV7-3 to TRBJ2-2; 12 bases match TRBD2. The CDR3 has 16 amino acids. CDR1 SGHTA and CDR2 FQGTGA come from the germline V gene. V lost 5 bases and J lost 6; bases outside the gene matches: 7.